Presented here are 31 T cell receptor beta chains from one specimen sequenced in a study of cytomegalovirus exposure and HLA in healthy donors. PCR used 60 Vbeta primers and 13 Jbeta primers. Method: immunoSEQ multiplex PCR; TCRdb's copy keeps in-frame clones and lacks some. The sample shows tens of thousands of clones, approximately 78% of them seen only once. Sequenced input: PBMCs. All receptors derive from a human donor in good health.

V is TRBV29-1 and J is TRBJ2-3; TRBD2 might be the D (5 bases). CDR1 and CDR2 (germline): SQVTM, ANQGSEA. This CDR3 has 14 residues. V was pared by 3 bases and J by 0 bases, with 10 bases between. DNA for the CDR3: TGCAGCGTTGAGGGCGGGTCTAGCACAGATACGCAGTATTTT. This encodes CSVEGGSSTDTQYF.

The rearrangement uses TRBV10-1 and TRBJ1-2, with no clear D. V was shortened by 3 bases and J by 3 bases, with 8 bases between the two germline ends. This CDR3 comprises 13 residues. The germline CDR1 and CDR2 sequences are WNHNN and SYGVQD (reference sequence). In DNA form, the CDR3 reads TGCGCCAGCAGTGATTGGGAGGACTATGGCTACACCTTC. Amino acids: CASSDWEDYGYTF.

This sequence joins TRBV28 and TRBJ2-3; 15 bases align to TRBD2. Germline V gene lookup returns CDR1 MDHEN and CDR2 SYDVKM. With 2 bases clipped from V and 4 bases from J, the junction kept 4 bases outside the gene matches. The CDR3 sequence is 17 residues long. The CDR3 region has the DNA TGTGCCAGCAGTTTAGGACTAGCGGGGGGGCAAGCAGATACGCAGTATTTT. Translated: CASSLGLAGGQADTQYF.

V gene TRBV5-1 combines with J gene TRBJ2-1; D gene uncertain. V lost 2 bases, J lost 2 bases, and 14 bases lay in between. Germline V gives CDR1 SGHRS, CDR2 YFSETQ. The CDR3 covers 16 residues. The CDR3 region is CASSFTTVTAYNEQFF. CDR3 bases: TGCGCCAGCAGCTTTACGACCGTTACAGCCTACAATGAGCAGTTCTTC. The variable domain in full, with the rest retrieved from reference TRBV5-1 and TRBJ2-1, is KAGVTQTPRYLIKTRGQQVTLSCSPISGHRSVSWYQQTPGQGLQFLFEYFSETQRNKGNFPGRFSGRQFSNSRSEMNVSTLELGDSALYLCASSFTTVTAYNEQFFGPGTRLTVL.

The chain has TRBV5-1 and TRBJ1-3, with 8 bases aligning to TRBD1. In germline, CDR1 is SGHRS, CDR2 YFSETQ. The V segment lost 3 bases and the J segment 0 bases; nucleotides outside the gene matches: 5. The CDR3 loop spans 16 amino acids. The chain's CDR3 is CASSSDRADSGNTIYF. DNA of the CDR3: TGCGCCAGCAGCTCGGACAGGGCCGACTCTGGAAACACCATATATTTT.

The rearrangement uses TRBV7-2 and TRBJ2-7; the D gene is possibly TRBD2 (5 bases). Between the trimmed V and J ends, which lost 2 bases and 6 bases, there was a span of 8 bases. The CDR3 covers 12 residues. Germline CDR1 is SGHTA and CDR2 is FQGNSA. The CDR3 DNA reads TGTGCCAGCAGCTTAATCGGGGTCGAGCAGTACTTC. It translates to CASSLIGVEQYF.

The genes are TRBV27 and TRBJ2-1, with 11 nucleotides matching TRBD1. This CDR3 region has 14 residues. The J segment lost 9 bases and the V segment lost 4 bases, leaving 5 bases of the junction unmatched. Germline loops: CDR1 MNHEY, CDR2 SMNVEV (reference sequence). The CDR3 DNA sequence: TGTGCCAGCAGTTCCGGGACAGGGGGTGCTGAGCAGTTCTTC. It encodes CASSSGTGGAEQFF.

J is TRBJ2-7 and V is TRBV27; 9 nucleotides line up with TRBD1. Germline V gene data show CDR1 as MNHEY and CDR2 as SMNVEV (reference sequence). The CDR3 has 13 amino acids. Trimming at V came to 5 bases and at J to 3 bases, leaving 2 bases not matched to a gene. As DNA, the CDR3 is TGTGCCAGCAGTATGGGACAGGGCTACGAGCAGTACTTC. This codes for CASSMGQGYEQYF.

The gene calls are TRBV7-9 and TRBJ2-3; possibly TRBD2 for D (6 bases). Germline CDR1 SEHNR, CDR2 FQNEAQ (reference sequence). The CDR3 consists of 15 residues. V was pared by 5 bases and J by 2 bases, with 14 bases between. CDR3 DNA: TGTGCCAGCAGCCCCTCGACTAGAATCACAGATACGCAGTATTTT. Amino acid sequence: CASSPSTRITDTQYF. The complete variable domain, with remaining parts taken from reference TRBV7-9 and TRBJ2-3, reads DTGVSQNPRHKITKRGQNVTFRCDPISEHNRLYWYRQTLGQGPEFLTYFQNEAQLEKSRLLSDRFSAERPKGSFSTLEIQRTEQGDSAMYLCASSPSTRITDTQYFGPGTRLTVL.

The V call is TRBV7-9, the J call TRBJ2-1; maybe TRBD2 (6 bases). The CDR3 length is 14 residues. Germline lookup yields CDR1 SEHNR and CDR2 FQNEAQ (reference sequence). Trimming took 1 base from V and 13 from J, leaving 17 bases between them. The chain's CDR3 is CASSLEEGLTCQFF. The DNA of the CDR3 is TGTGCCAGCAGCTTAGAGGAGGGGCTAACGTGCCAGTTCTTC.

The chain uses TRBV19 and TRBJ1-6; TRBD1 aligns across 11 bases. Looked up from germline, CDR1 is LNHDA and CDR2 is SQIVND (reference sequence). V lost 6 bases to trimming and J lost 7 bases; unmatched junction nucleotides: 5. The CDR3 covers 15 residues. As DNA, the CDR3 is TGTGCCAGTAGCGGGGGACAGGGGGGGAATTCACCCCTCCACTTT. Its translation is CASSGGQGGNSPLHF. Using reference TRBV19 and TRBJ1-6 for the parts outside the CDR3, the full variable domain is DGGITQSPKYLFRKEGQNVTLSCEQNLNHDAMYWYRQDPGQGLRLIYYSQIVNDFQKGDIAEGYSVSREKKESFPLTVTSAQKNPTAFYLCASSGGQGGNSPLHFGNGTRLTVT.

In regard to this clone: Its ends do not fully match the called genes, so a read error is possible. This chain connects TRBV6-5 to TRBJ1-2; D is unresolved. The CDR3 contains 13 residues. The germline CDR1 and CDR2 sequences are MNHEY and SVGAGI. CDR3 DNA: TGTGCCAGCAGTTACCCCGGCAACTATGGCTGCACCTTC. Its translation is CASSYPGNYGCTF.

The table lists this clone with a few counts. V usage is TRBV19 and J usage is TRBJ1-4; 9 nucleotides align to TRBD1. The CDR3 is 15 residues long. Per germline, CDR1 LNHDA and CDR2 SQIVND (reference sequence). After removal of 3 bases from V and 4 bases from J, the junction contained 3 bases not matched to a gene. CDR3 in amino acids: CASSIGTGYNEKLFF. For the CDR3, the DNA is TGTGCCAGTAGTATTGGGACAGGGTATAATGAAAAACTGTTTTTT.

This chain joins TRBV5-1 and TRBJ1-2, with D possibly matching TRBD1 (5 bases). Germline lookup yields CDR1 SGHRS and CDR2 YFSETQ. The length of the CDR3 is 15 residues. Trimming removed 0 bases at V and 3 bases at J, with 12 bases between. CDR3 coding DNA: TGCGCCAGCAGCTTGGCACAGCGGGGGGACTATGGCTACACCTTC. The encoded protein is CASSLAQRGDYGYTF.

Only a few counts were recorded for this clone. The chain is built from TRBV7-9 and TRBJ1-1, with D possibly matching TRBD1 (6 bases). Trimming took off 6 bases at V and 1 base at J, with 9 bases between the two ends. The length of the CDR3 is 13 residues. CDR1 and CDR2 from the germline V gene are SEHNR and FQNEAQ (reference sequence). As DNA, the CDR3 is TGTGCCAGCAGACCGACAGGGAACACTGAAGCTTTCTTT. The encoded protein is CASRPTGNTEAFF.

The chain is built from TRBV5-1 and TRBJ2-7; TRBD1 matches at 9 bases. Trimming removed 4 bases from V and 3 bases from J; junction bases left unmatched: 8. This CDR3 region has 15 residues. Germline V gene data show CDR1 as SGHRS and CDR2 as YFSETQ. CDR3 in amino acids: CASSPTGTGIYEQYF. The CDR3 region has the DNA TGCGCCAGCAGCCCGACCGGGACAGGGATCTACGAGCAGTACTTC.

V and J are TRBV5-6 and TRBJ2-7, with TRBD1 matching 9 bases. J lost 3 bases, V lost 2 bases, and 6 bases had no gene match. The length of the CDR3 is 15 residues. Germline V CDR1 and CDR2: SGHDT, YYEEEE. The CDR3 reads CASSFGGTGRYEQYF. The CDR3 DNA is TGTGCCAGCAGCTTTGGCGGGACAGGGCGCTACGAGCAGTACTTC.

The rearrangement uses TRBV6-6 and TRBJ2-5; 10 positions agree with TRBD1. The tail of the sequence fits TRBJ2-7 better, so the J call may be wrong. The CDR3 extends over 15 amino acids. Per the germline V gene, CDR1 is MNHNY and CDR2 is SVGAGI (reference sequence). For the CDR3, the DNA is TGTGCCAGCAGTCCTCGACAGGGGGCGGCCTACGAGCAGTACTTC. Its translation is CASSPRQGAAYEQYF.

The chain carries TRBV5-1 and TRBJ2-5, with 12 bases fitting TRBD2. The assigned J gene may be wrong: the sequence end matches TRBJ2-7 better. The CDR3 spans 17 residues. CDR1 is SGHRS, CDR2 YFSETQ, per germline. CDR3 region: CASSLILAGGPDAEQYF. Here the CDR3 DNA reads TGCGCCAGCAGCTTGATACTAGCGGGGGGCCCTGATGCCGAGCAGTACTTC.

The J gene is TRBJ1-4, the V gene TRBV7-6; D possibly corresponds to TRBD1 (6 bases). V lost 6 bases to trimming and J lost 0 bases, with 11 bases between them. CDR3 length: 15 amino acids. CDR1 and CDR2 (germline): SGHVS, FNYEAQ. The CDR3 DNA reads TGTGCCAGCAGTTGGGGGGGCGCAACTAATGAAAAACTGTTTTTT. Amino acids: CASSWGGATNEKLFF.

The genes are TRBV27 and TRBJ1-1, with D maybe TRBD1 (6 bases). This CDR3 has 15 amino acids. Trimming left V 0 bases short and J 0 bases short, with 8 bases between. Germline-derived CDR1 and CDR2 are MNHEY and SMNVEV (reference sequence). The CDR3 spells CASSLSGTLNTEAFF. In nucleotides, the CDR3 is TGTGCCAGCAGTTTATCGGGGACACTGAACACTGAAGCTTTCTTT.

The chain couples TRBV28 to TRBJ1-5; 7 bases match TRBD1. Germline CDR1 MDHEN, CDR2 SYDVKM. The CDR3 sequence is 14 residues long. V trimming: 7 bases; J trimming: 4 bases; junction bases outside the gene matches: 7. For the CDR3, the DNA is TGTGCCAGCAAACCCGACAGGGAAAATCAGCCCCAGCATTTT. This translates into CASKPDRENQPQHF.

In this sample, this clone turned up a few times. The CDR3 DNA reads as TGTGCCAGCAGTGAAGGCGGCGAGCAGTACTTC. Protein sequence: CASSEGGEQYF. V usage is TRBV6-1 and J usage is TRBJ2-7; D is unresolved. CDR1 is MNHNS and CDR2 is SASEGT in the germline V gene. The CDR3 runs 11 residues. Trimming cost V 1 base and J 6 bases, with 4 bases left between them.

The chain links TRBV12-5 to TRBJ1-1; TRBD1 agrees at 8 bases. V dropped 5 bases and J dropped 5; count of bases not matched to a gene: 7. The CDR3 has 14 amino acids. From germline, CDR1 is LGHNT and CDR2 FRNRAP. The CDR3 loop is CASGPRGQRTEAFF. CDR3 sequence (DNA): TGTGCTAGTGGTCCCAGGGGGCAACGAACTGAAGCTTTCTTT.

V is TRBV23-1 and J is TRBJ1-2; possible D gene TRBD1, 6 bases. TRBV23-1 belongs to the ORF category, with a function that is uncertain. V dropped 2 bases and J dropped 2 bases, with 12 bases sitting between them. The CDR3 contains 15 residues. CDR3 in amino acids: CASSQRTVLNYGYTF. The CDR3 DNA reads TGCGCCAGCAGTCAACGGACAGTCCTCAACTATGGCTACACCTTC.

V gene TRBV6-5 combines with J gene TRBJ1-5, with a tentative D call TRBD1 (6 bases). This CDR3 comprises 15 residues. Germline V lookup: CDR1 MNHEY, CDR2 SVGAGI. V shed 6 bases and J shed 2 bases, with 14 bases lying between them. CDR3 sequence: CASRPRGAGNQPQHF. The CDR3 nucleotides read TGTGCCAGCAGGCCCCGGGGGGCTGGCAATCAGCCCCAGCATTTT.

The chain joins TRBV28 to TRBJ1-3; weak D call: TRBD1 (6 bases). This CDR3 is 16 amino acids long. Germline V gene data show CDR1 as MDHEN and CDR2 as SYDVKM. Trimming left V 8 bases short and J 4 bases short, with 21 bases between. CDR3 region: CASASWAGVSGNTIYF. CDR3 in DNA: TGTGCCAGCGCATCGTGGGCAGGGGTCTCCGGAAACACCATATATTTT.

This rearrangement joins TRBV7-9 to TRBJ2-3, with a tentative D call TRBD1 (6 bases). Trimming took 5 bases from V and 2 from J, leaving 14 bases between them. This CDR3 has 15 amino acids. In germline, CDR1 is SEHNR, CDR2 FQNEAQ (reference sequence). The CDR3 region has the DNA TGTGCCAGCAGCGCAACAGGGTTACACACAGATACGCAGTATTTT. Its translation is CASSATGLHTDTQYF.

The rearrangement links TRBV4-3 to TRBJ1-1; the D gene is possibly TRBD1 (5 bases). Germline loops: CDR1 LGHNA, CDR2 YSLEER. Trimming took off 0 bases at V and 7 bases at J, with 15 bases between the two ends. CDR3 size: 15 residues. CDR3 loop: CASSQEIDSLFEAFF. The DNA of the CDR3 is TGCGCCAGCAGCCAAGAAATAGACAGTTTATTTGAAGCTTTCTTT.

This clone was detected once. This chain's CDR3 is CASSQSQAGLQETQYF. Here the CDR3 DNA reads TGTGCCAGCAGCCAAAGCCAAGCGGGGCTCCAAGAGACCCAGTACTTC. The rearrangement joins TRBV7-8 to TRBJ2-5, with 7 bases lining up with TRBD2. In germline, CDR1 is SGHVS, CDR2 FQNEAQ. V lost 5 bases and J lost 1; bases outside the gene matches: 10. The CDR3 is 16 residues long.

The V call is TRBV10-3, the J call TRBJ1-2; 7 bases match TRBD1. Unmatched junction bases numbered 7, after V lost 0 bases and J lost 6 bases. The CDR3 extends over 15 amino acids. The germline gives CDR1 ENHRY, CDR2 SYGVKD. This CDR3 reads CAISESEQGLDGYTF. For the CDR3, the DNA is TGTGCCATCAGTGAGTCAGAACAGGGGTTGGATGGCTACACCTTC.